Shown below are 14 T cell receptor beta chains from a single sample sequenced in a study of human T cells and chemical hapten exposure (dated by TCRdb to about 2021). Libraries came from 5' RACE. For sequencing, an Illumina MiSeq was employed. TCRdb applied fastp at Q25 and MiXCR to the public reads, then kept only in-frame beta chains. Each CDR3 protein appears once, grouped with its most common genes and DNA. The sample contains about 140,000 distinct CDR3 sequences, 3.5% to 5% of them found a single time. The ten largest clones take up 1.2% to 1.5% of the sample. Unfractionated whole blood was collected in Tempus Blood RNA tubes, and total RNA was extracted from that blood. Every receptor here comes from a female donor in good health.

This clonotype was seen many times. The rearrangement links TRBV7-9 to TRBJ1-2; a possible D gene is TRBD1 (6 bases). V was clipped by 2 bases and J by 4 bases, with 11 bases between them. There are 14 residues in the CDR3. Germline V gene sequence: CDR1 SEHNR, CDR2 FQNEAQ (reference sequence). CDR3 in DNA: TGTGCCAGCAGCTTACAGGGGCCATCCTATGGCTACACCTTC. Its translation: CASSLQGPSYGYTF.

This clonotype was seen only a few times. The rearrangement joins TRBV9 to TRBJ1-2, with D possibly matching TRBD1 (5 bases). This CDR3 is built from 15 residues. Germline V CDR1 and CDR2: SGDLS, YYNGEE. The ends were cut back, 4 bases at V and 5 bases at J, with 18 bases in the middle. CDR3 coding DNA: TGTGCCAGCAGCCACAAATGGACAAGCCCTTATGGCTACACCTTC. Residues: CASSHKWTSPYGYTF. Looking up the rest from reference TRBV9 and TRBJ1-2 gives the full variable domain: DSGVTQTPKHLITATGQRVTLRCSPRSGDLSVYWYQQSLDQGLQFLIQYYNGEERAKGNILERFSAQQFPDLHSELNLSSLELGDSALYFCASSHKWTSPYGYTFGSGTRLTVV.

This clonotype was found a few times. The chain combines TRBV28 with TRBJ1-1; the D gene is possibly TRBD1 (5 bases). Germline CDR1 reads MDHEN; CDR2 reads SYDVKM. V was clipped by 0 bases and J by 4 bases, with 9 bases between them. The CDR3 is 14 residues long. In DNA, the CDR3 is TGTGCCAGCAGTTTATGGCAGGGAAGCACTGAAGCTTTCTTT. It is translated as CASSLWQGSTEAFF. Supplemented by reference TRBV28 and TRBJ1-1, the full variable domain reads DVKVTQSSRYLVKRTGEKVFLECVQDMDHENMFWYRQDPGLGLRLIYFSYDVKMKEKGDIPEGYSVSREKKERFSLILESASTNQTSMYLCASSLWQGSTEAFFGQGTRLTVV.

Ten or more counts support this clonotype. The chain joins TRBV6-5 to TRBJ1-1; D gene uncertain. Germline assignment: CDR1 MNHEY and CDR2 SVGAGI. Between the trimmed V and J ends, which lost 8 bases and 0 bases, there was a span of 4 bases. This CDR3 has 11 amino acids. The CDR3: CASQVNTEAFF. The DNA of the CDR3 is TGTGCCAGCCAAGTGAACACTGAAGCTTTCTTT.

CDR3 amino acids: CASSSYDTQYF. The DNA of the CDR3 is TGTGCCAGCAGCTCGTATGATACGCAGTATTTT. The chain couples TRBV11-1 to TRBJ2-3; no definite D call. CDR1 and CDR2 (germline): SGHAT, FQDESV (reference sequence). V lost 4 bases and J 6 bases, leaving 5 bases between the germline ends. The CDR3 has 11 amino acids.

This chain links TRBV12-3 or TRBV12-4 with TRBJ1-2; 8 bases are a match to TRBD1. The V segment lost 5 bases and the J segment 1 base; nucleotides outside the gene matches: 9. CDR3 length: 16 amino acids. The CDR3, as DNA: TGTGCCAGCAGTACCCTGACAGGGGCGATTAACTATGGCTACACCTTC. Translated, it gives CASSTLTGAINYGYTF.

The table lists this clonotype with many counts. The V gene is TRBV28, the J gene TRBJ2-7; no definite D call. Germline V gives CDR1 MDHEN, CDR2 SYDVKM. There are 13 residues in the CDR3. The V and J ends lost 4 bases and 7 bases respectively, with 14 bases between them. This CDR3 is CASSSPVKGEQYF. CDR3 DNA: TGTGCCAGCAGTTCCCCGGTTAAGGGTGAGCAGTACTTC.

There are many counts of this clonotype. The rearrangement uses TRBV10-3 and TRBJ2-1; 9 bases match TRBD1. Germline CDR1 is ENHRY and CDR2 is SYGVKD. CDR3 length: 14 residues. The trim removed 10 bases at V and 4 bases at J, leaving 8 bases unmatched. For the CDR3, the DNA is TGTGCCACCAGACTGGACAGGGGTTACAATGAGCAGTTCTTC. Residues: CATRLDRGYNEQFF.

The chain recombines TRBV4-2 with TRBJ1-2; the D is unclear. Germline CDR1 is LGHNA and CDR2 is YNFKEQ. The V gene lost 1 base and the J gene lost 2 bases, with 11 bases spanning the gap. The length of the CDR3 is 15 residues. For the CDR3, the DNA is TGTGCCAGCAGCCAAGCCAGCAGATCCAACTATGGCTACACCTTC. This translates into CASSQASRSNYGYTF.

This clonotype was observed many times. The chain links TRBV7-2 to TRBJ2-2; D tentatively fits TRBD1 or TRBD2 (6 bases each). The CDR3 consists of 14 residues. Germline CDR1 and CDR2: SGHTA and FQGNSA. Trimming stripped 6 bases from V and 5 bases from J, with 13 bases between. CDR3 bases: TGTGCCAGCAGTGAAGGGGGGTCTACCGGGGAGCTGTTTTTT. Its protein is CASSEGGSTGELFF.

This clonotype was counted between two and nine times. The rearrangement links TRBV20-1 to TRBJ2-7; 9 nucleotides match TRBD2. The germline CDR1 and CDR2 sequences are DFQATT and SNEGSKA (reference sequence). The V and J ends lost 0 bases and 3 bases, in that order; junction bases with no gene match: 9. There are 16 residues in the CDR3. CDR3 loop: CSARDLGGGARYEQYF. The CDR3 DNA sequence: TGCAGTGCTAGAGATCTAGGCGGGGGGGCCCGCTACGAGCAGTACTTC.

This clonotype was picked up many times. V gene TRBV29-1 combines with J gene TRBJ1-1; D call uncertain. Germline CDR1 reads SQVTM; CDR2 reads ANQGSEA. The ends were cut back, 7 bases at V and 2 bases at J, with 8 bases in the middle. CDR3 length equals 11 residues. The CDR3 DNA follows: TGCAGCGGGACTGATAACACTGAAGCTTTCTTT. Encoded protein: CSGTDNTEAFF.

The chain couples TRBV14 to TRBJ2-2; TRBD1 aligns across 7 bases. The germline V gene encodes CDR1 SGHDN and CDR2 FVKESK. The CDR3 loop spans 15 amino acids. After removal of 2 bases from V and 3 bases from J, the junction contained 3 bases not matched to a gene. For the CDR3, the DNA is TGTGCCAGCAGCCAACAAGGGGGCTACACCGGGGAGCTGTTTTTT. Translation: CASSQQGGYTGELFF.

This clonotype was detected many times. J is TRBJ2-2 and V is TRBV7-2; D possibly corresponds to TRBD2 (5 bases). The CDR3 runs to 16 residues. Deletions cut 5 bases from V and 7 bases from J, with 20 bases between. Germline assignment: CDR1 SGHTA and CDR2 FQGNSA. CDR3 region: CASSGVSGPGGGELFF. The CDR3 region has the DNA TGTGCCAGCAGCGGGGTTTCGGGCCCCGGAGGCGGGGAGCTGTTTTTT.